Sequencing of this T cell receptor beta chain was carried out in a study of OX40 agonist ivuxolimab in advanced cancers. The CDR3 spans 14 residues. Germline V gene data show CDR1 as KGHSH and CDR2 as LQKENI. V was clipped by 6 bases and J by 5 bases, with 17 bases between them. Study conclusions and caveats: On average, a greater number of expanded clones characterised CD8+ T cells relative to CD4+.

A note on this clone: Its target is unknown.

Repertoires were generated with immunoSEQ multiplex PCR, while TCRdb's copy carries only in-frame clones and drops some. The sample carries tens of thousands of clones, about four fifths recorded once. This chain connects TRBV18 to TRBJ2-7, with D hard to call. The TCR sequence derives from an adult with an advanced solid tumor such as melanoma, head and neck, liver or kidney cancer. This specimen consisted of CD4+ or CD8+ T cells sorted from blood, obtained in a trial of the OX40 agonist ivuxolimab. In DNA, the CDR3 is TGTGCCAGCTCCCGCAACACCGAAACCGACGAGCAGTACTTC. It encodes CASSRNTETDEQYF.